These 15 T cell receptor beta chains share one sample of origin, sequenced in a study of blood T cells in healthy people across ages. Next came a second PCR, run for about 7 to 12 cycles, which used a sample-barcoded 5' primer along with a J-beta primer mix. TCRdb re-called the 5' RACE reads with MiXCR, one entry per CDR3 protein. Of over 750,000 distinct CDR3 sequences in the sample, around 25% were seen once. This sample was also put to use in a study of T cells of mothers and their children.

Material: blood. All receptors come from a boy aged 5-17 years in good health.

This clonotype was observed a few times. The J gene is TRBJ1-4, the V gene TRBV28; D possibly corresponds to TRBD1 (5 bases). Germline values: CDR1 MDHEN, CDR2 SYDVKM. This CDR3 has 13 amino acids. The germline V and J ends were trimmed by 7 bases and 8 bases, with 14 bases remaining between them. The chain's CDR3 is CASIWGVWEKLFF. CDR3 nucleotides: TGTGCCAGCATTTGGGGGGTTTGGGAAAAACTGTTTTTT. The whole variable domain, remainder taken from reference TRBV28 and TRBJ1-4, is DVKVTQSSRYLVKRTGEKVFLECVQDMDHENMFWYRQDPGLGLRLIYFSYDVKMKEKGDIPEGYSVSREKKERFSLILESASTNQTSMYLCASIWGVWEKLFFGSGTQLSVL.

In this sample, this clonotype turned up a few times. In DNA, the CDR3 is TGTGCCAGCAGACCAGGGGGCGGCTCCTACGAGCAGTACTTC. Translation gives CASRPGGGSYEQYF. V gene TRBV28 combines with J gene TRBJ2-5, with 8 bases fitting TRBD1. The DNA end favors TRBJ2-7, so the J call may be wrong. Germline CDR1 reads MDHEN; CDR2 reads SYDVKM. CDR3 size: 14 residues.

The chain joins TRBV7-9 to TRBJ2-5; possible D gene TRBD2, 6 bases. The CDR3 spans 15 residues. V was pared by 5 bases and J by 4 bases, with 17 bases between. CDR1 and CDR2 (germline): SEHNR, FQNEAQ (reference sequence). The chain's CDR3 is CASSISGQGLETQYF. The CDR3 DNA reads as TGTGCCAGCAGCATTAGCGGCCAGGGTCTAGAGACCCAGTACTTC.

The CDR3 DNA reads as TGCAGTGCTAGAGAACATACTTCTGGAAACACCATATATTTT. Amino acids: CSAREHTSGNTIYF. The chain is built from TRBV20-1 and TRBJ1-3; D gene ambiguous. The CDR3 length is 14 residues. Trimming took off 0 bases at V and 1 base at J, with 7 bases between the two ends. CDR1 DFQATT and CDR2 SNEGSKA come from the germline V gene (reference sequence).

This clonotype was seen a handful of times. This chain connects TRBV18 to TRBJ2-5; possibly TRBD2 for D (5 bases). Looked up from germline, CDR1 is KGHSH and CDR2 is LQKENI. V lost 2 bases, J lost 11 bases, and 18 bases lay in between. CDR3 length: 14 residues. In nucleotides, the CDR3 is TGTGCCAGCTCACCAGGTAACAGTCGATGGGAGCAGTACTTC. Translation: CASSPGNSRWEQYF.

This clonotype was seen a handful of times. V and J are TRBV5-5 and TRBJ2-1, with TRBD2 as a possible D gene (7 bases). Germline CDR1 and CDR2: SGHKS and YYEKEE (reference sequence). Deletions cut 0 bases from V and 8 bases from J, with 18 bases between. This CDR3 is built from 16 residues. The CDR3 reads CASSLAAGALGDEQFF. CDR3 coding DNA: TGTGCCAGCAGCTTGGCCGCGGGGGCTCTTGGGGATGAGCAGTTCTTC.

This clonotype appeared a few times. The chain is built from TRBV27 and TRBJ2-5, with a tentative D call TRBD1 (7 bases). Judging by the DNA end, TRBJ2-7 fits better; the J call may be wrong. CDR1 and CDR2 (germline): MNHEY, SMNVEV (reference sequence). This CDR3 comprises 15 residues. DNA for the CDR3: TGTGCCAGCAGTTTGGCGGGACAGCAATCCTACGAGCAGTACTTC. This sequence encodes CASSLAGQQSYEQYF.

The chain recombines TRBV10-3 with TRBJ2-5; 9 bases align to TRBD2. The CDR3 loop spans 13 amino acids. Germline V gene lookup returns CDR1 ENHRY and CDR2 SYGVKD. V lost 6 bases, J lost 5 bases, and 4 bases stayed unmatched. CDR3 nucleotides: TGTGCCATCAGAGCGGGGGGATCGGAGACCCAGTACTTC. Translating gives CAIRAGGSETQYF.

In DNA form, the CDR3 reads TGTGCCGCCGGCAGACAGACCGAAGAGACCCAGTACTTC. Protein sequence: CAAGRQTEETQYF. This chain joins TRBV6-2 or TRBV6-3 and TRBJ2-5; D might be TRBD1 (5 bases). V was pared by 11 bases and J by 3 bases, with 16 bases between. From germline, CDR1 is MNHEY and CDR2 SVGEGT. This CDR3 is 13 amino acids long.

This clonotype has just a few counts. CDR3 sequence (DNA): TGCAGCGTTGAAGATCTAACAAGTAACCAGCATTTT. It yields the protein CSVEDLTSNQHF. V usage is TRBV29-1 and J usage is TRBJ1-5; D unclear. The CDR3 is 12 residues long. Germline values: CDR1 SQVTM, CDR2 ANQGSEA. V dropped 0 bases and J dropped 12 bases, with 12 bases sitting between them.

This clonotype was found a few times. The V and J genes are TRBV28 and TRBJ2-1; 10 nucleotides align to TRBD2. With 6 bases clipped from V and 7 bases from J, the junction kept 9 bases outside the gene matches. The germline CDR1 and CDR2 sequences are MDHEN and SYDVKM. The CDR3 length is 15 residues. CDR3 sequence: CASSPGTSDVNEQFF. CDR3 nucleotide sequence: TGTGCCAGCAGCCCTGGGACTAGCGATGTGAATGAGCAGTTCTTC.

Comments on this clonotype: A junction boundary mismatches the germline segment, possibly from a read error. This sequence joins TRBV7-2 and TRBJ2-7; 8 bases fit TRBD2. The DNA end is more similar to TRBJ2-5, so the J call may be wrong. This CDR3 has 17 residues. Germline assignment: CDR1 SGHTA and CDR2 FQGNSA. In nucleotides, the CDR3 is TGCGCCAGCAGCTTACAAAGCGGGAGAGCGTACCAAGAGACCCAGTACTTC. Translated: CASSLQSGRAYQETQYF.

This clonotype was counted a few times. The V and J genes are TRBV3-1 and TRBJ2-5, with D perhaps assigned TRBD1 or TRBD2 (5 bases each). The DNA end is a closer match to TRBJ2-7, so the J assignment may be wrong. CDR3 length: 17 residues. Germline V gene lookup returns CDR1 LGHDT and CDR2 YNNKEL (reference sequence). The CDR3 loop reads CASSQGLGQGVTYEQYF. CDR3 DNA: TGTGCCAGCAGCCAAGGCCTCGGGCAGGGAGTAACCTACGAGCAGTACTTC.

The chain employs TRBV2 and TRBJ2-5; a weak D match, TRBD2 (5 bases). The V end was cut by 6 bases, the J end by 3 bases, with 8 bases between. The CDR3 is 12 residues long. Germline CDR1 SNHLY, CDR2 FYNNEI. This chain's CDR3 is CASREDEETQYF. The CDR3 nucleotides read TGTGCCAGCAGGGAGGATGAAGAGACCCAGTACTTC.

The chain combines TRBV11-2 with TRBJ2-5; TRBD1 matches 9 bases. J gave up 5 bases and V 3 bases, and 13 bases lay outside the gene matches. The CDR3 has 17 amino acids. Germline CDR1 is SGHAT and CDR2 is FQNNGV. In DNA form, the CDR3 reads TGTGCCAGCAGCTTGTGGACGGACAGGGGAAGTCGGGAGACCCAGTACTTC. Translation gives CASSLWTDRGSRETQYF.